Following are 9 T cell receptor beta chains from one sample sequenced in a study of blood T cell repertoires in COVID-19. Profiled with immunoSEQ multiplex PCR; TCRdb holds only in-frame clones, not every one. The table records roughly 110,000 clones, 71% of them present only once. Material: peripheral blood. Receptors were obtained from a human donor with acute or convalescent COVID-19. The donor label of this sample is uncertain.

The chain employs TRBV10-3 and TRBJ2-3, with TRBD2 identical over 9 bases. V shed 5 bases, J shed 0 bases, and the junction held 9 bases outside the gene matches. The CDR3 extends over 17 amino acids. Germline CDR1 ENHRY, CDR2 SYGVKD. CDR3 sequence reads: CAISHSPLAGSTDTQYF. The CDR3, as DNA: TGTGCCATCAGTCATTCCCCTCTAGCGGGGAGCACAGATACGCAGTATTTT.

The gene calls are TRBV9 and TRBJ2-1; tentative D call: TRBD2 (6 bases). The CDR3 consists of 16 residues. V lost 4 bases and J lost 4, with 18 bases in between. Per germline, CDR1 SGDLS and CDR2 YYNGEE. The CDR3 sequence is CASSPPSGPGYNEQFF. CDR3 bases: TGTGCCAGCAGCCCCCCCAGCGGGCCTGGATACAATGAGCAGTTCTTC.

This clone was picked up one time. The rearrangement uses TRBV5-1 and TRBJ2-7; 10 nucleotides match TRBD1. J was trimmed by 0 bases and V by 0 bases; bases with no gene match: 6. The CDR3 totals 17 residues. Germline V CDR1 and CDR2: SGHRS, YFSETQ. In DNA, the CDR3 is TGCGCCAGCAGCTTGGTGGGACAGGGGTTAAGCTCCTACGAGCAGTACTTC. It yields the protein CASSLVGQGLSSYEQYF.

The rearrangement links TRBV3-1 (or the pseudogene TRBV3-2) to TRBJ1-5; D is undetermined. The V and J ends lost 1 base and 9 bases respectively, with 16 bases between them. Germline assignment: CDR1 LGHDT and CDR2 YNNKEL (reference sequence). The CDR3 has 15 residues. The CDR3 sequence: CASSQGADPSGPQHF. The CDR3 coding sequence is TGTGCCAGCAGCCAAGGGGCGGACCCAAGCGGGCCCCAGCATTTT.

A word on this clone: Compared with germline, one end of the junction differs, possibly owing to a read error. This chain joins TRBV27 and TRBJ2-2; D is ambiguous. Germline V gives CDR1 MNHEY, CDR2 SMNVEV (reference sequence). The CDR3 length is 14 residues. The CDR3 loop is CASSLHLNAGELFF. CDR3 nucleotide sequence: TGTGCCAGCAGTCTCCACTTGAACGCCGGGGAGCTGTTTTTT.

J is TRBJ1-1 and V is TRBV5-1; D may be TRBD1 (6 bases). Trimming pared 0 bases from V and 4 bases from J, leaving 16 bases between. The CDR3 covers 16 residues. Germline CDR1 SGHRS, CDR2 YFSETQ. CDR3 nucleotide sequence: TGCGCCAGCAGCTTGGAACGTGGGGGCGAGGGCACTGAAGCTTTCTTT. Residues: CASSLERGGEGTEAFF.

V gene TRBV27 combines with J gene TRBJ1-2; unclear D gene. Per germline, CDR1 MNHEY and CDR2 SMNVEV (reference sequence). The CDR3 is 14 residues long. V shed 1 base and J shed 4 bases, with 10 bases lying between them. The CDR3 protein is CASSLFGGSYGYTF. CDR3 DNA sequence: TGTGCCAGCAGTTTATTCGGCGGTAGCTATGGCTACACCTTC.

This sequence joins TRBV9 and TRBJ2-7; no firm D call. The germline V gene has CDR1 SGDLS and CDR2 YYNGEE. This CDR3 has 15 amino acids. Trimming shortened V by 4 bases and J by 0 bases, and 14 bases separated the two germline ends. CDR3 sequence (DNA): TGTGCCAGCAGCCCCAACTATAGGTTCTCCTACGAGCAGTACTTC. This sequence encodes CASSPNYRFSYEQYF.

This chain joins TRBV18 and TRBJ1-1; D is perhaps TRBD1 (6 bases). In germline, CDR1 is KGHSH, CDR2 LQKENI. V lost 6 bases and J 6 bases, leaving 14 bases between the germline ends. The CDR3 has 13 residues. Here the CDR3 DNA reads TGTGCCAGCTCCCCAACAGGGTCCGCTGAAGCTTTCTTT. This gives the protein CASSPTGSAEAFF.